A selection of T cell receptor beta chains follows, all from one sample in a study of regulatory T cells in long-lasting Graves disease. Via MiXCR, TCRdb re-called the multiplex PCR reads, giving one row per CDR3 protein. The sample holds 360,000 or so distinct CDR3 sequences, roughly 15% seen once. This sample was shared with a second study, whose subject was T cells in Graves' hyperthyroidism and ophthalmopathy.

Sequencing used peripheral blood mononuclear cells (PBMCs), obtained at new diagnosis, from a patient treated with antithyroid drugs. The receptor set was obtained from a woman in her late teens or twenties with Graves disease. Both conserved end residues are part of each CDR3. The order of the fields is CDR3 protein, CDR3 DNA, D gene, CDR3 length, clone size, V gene, J gene. A D gene is named only where the DNA matches it firmly. The size entry is marked missing in some rows and otherwise reads once, few, many or a size class.

CDR3aa: CASSSEGRNYEQYF
CDR3nt: TGTGCCAGCAGCTCGGAGGGGAGGAACTACGAGCAGTACTTC
d_gene: .
len: 14
abundance: few
v_gene: TRBV7-9
j_gene: TRBJ2-7

CDR3aa: CASSNSRRREDSNYGYTF
CDR3nt: TGTGCCAGCAGCAACTCCCGCCGACGGGAAGACTCTAACTATGGCTACACCTTC
d_gene: .
len: 18
abundance: many
v_gene: TRBV2
j_gene: TRBJ1-2

CDR3aa: CASGPMGGSAYNEQFF
CDR3nt: TGTGCCAGCGGTCCAATGGGCGGGAGTGCCTACAATGAGCAGTTCTTC
d_gene: TRBD2
len: 16
abundance: many
v_gene: TRBV27
j_gene: TRBJ2-1

CDR3aa: CASSGTQGSYEQYF
CDR3nt: TGTGCCAGCAGTGGAACACAGGGATCCTACGAGCAGTACTTC
d_gene: .
len: 14
abundance: many
v_gene: TRBV6-2/TRBV6-3
j_gene: TRBJ2-7

CDR3aa: CASSLAGDRKYNEQFF
CDR3nt: TGCGCCAGCAGCCTAGCGGGAGACAGGAAATACAATGAGCAGTTCTTC
d_gene: TRBD2
len: 16
abundance: many
v_gene: TRBV5-1
j_gene: TRBJ2-1

CDR3aa: CASSQDRGGTRADTQYF
CDR3nt: TGCGCCAGCAGCCAAGATCGCGGCGGGACGAGAGCAGATACGCAGTATTTT
d_gene: .
len: 17
abundance: .
v_gene: TRBV4-1
j_gene: TRBJ2-3

CDR3aa: CASSIRLAGVRTGELFF
CDR3nt: TGTGCCAGTAGTATTCGACTAGCGGGAGTCAGGACCGGGGAGCTGTTTTTT
d_gene: TRBD2
len: 17
abundance: .
v_gene: TRBV19
j_gene: TRBJ2-2

CDR3aa: CASSLVGQGSTGELFF
CDR3nt: TGTGCCAGCAGCTTGGTAGGACAGGGGTCCACCGGGGAGCTGTTTTTT
d_gene: TRBD1
len: 16
abundance: .
v_gene: TRBV5-8
j_gene: TRBJ2-2

CDR3aa: CSAGVGGDEKLFF
CDR3nt: TGCAGTGCTGGAGTCGGAGGGGATGAAAAACTGTTTTTT
d_gene: .
len: 13
abundance: many
v_gene: TRBV20-1
j_gene: TRBJ1-4

CDR3aa: CASSWQREHGELFF
CDR3nt: TGTGCCAGCAGTTGGCAGCGGGAACACGGGGAGCTGTTTTTT
d_gene: TRBD2
len: 14
abundance: .
v_gene: TRBV28
j_gene: TRBJ2-2

CDR3aa: CASSSPTDTQYF
CDR3nt: TGTGCCAGCAGTTCCCCCACAGATACGCAGTATTTT
d_gene: .
len: 12
abundance: many
v_gene: TRBV12-3/TRBV12-4
j_gene: TRBJ2-3

CDR3aa: CASSFQAGYGYTF
CDR3nt: TGTGCCAGCAGTTTTCAGGCCGGCTATGGCTACACCTTC
d_gene: .
len: 13
abundance: few
v_gene: TRBV12-3/TRBV12-4
j_gene: TRBJ1-2

CDR3aa: CASLPGQGASPSYEQYF
CDR3nt: TGCGCCAGCCTGCCGGGACAGGGGGCCAGTCCCTCCTACGAGCAGTACTTC
d_gene: TRBD1
len: 17
abundance: many
v_gene: TRBV5-1
j_gene: TRBJ2-7

CDR3aa: CASSVATDYTDTQYF
CDR3nt: TGCGCCAGCAGCGTTGCAACGGATTACACAGATACGCAGTATTTT
d_gene: .
len: 15
abundance: many
v_gene: TRBV5-1
j_gene: TRBJ2-3

CDR3aa: CASSFPRGLYPVTANTGELFF
CDR3nt: TGTGCCAGCAGTTTTCCCCGGGGGCTCTACCCCGTAACCGCGAACACCGGGGAGCTGTTTTTT
d_gene: .
len: 21
abundance: many
v_gene: TRBV28
j_gene: TRBJ2-2

CDR3aa: CSVVIRNYGYTF
CDR3nt: TGCAGCGTTGTCATTCGCAACTATGGCTACACCTTC
d_gene: .
len: 12
abundance: few
v_gene: TRBV29-1
j_gene: TRBJ1-2

CDR3aa: CASSLGGLAGGASYEQYF
CDR3nt: TGTGCCAGCAGCTTGGGAGGACTAGCGGGAGGGGCCTCGTACGAGCAGTACTTC
d_gene: TRBD2
len: 18
abundance: .
v_gene: TRBV5-8
j_gene: TRBJ2-7

CDR3aa: CASSSQGTSGRASNEQFF
CDR3nt: TGCGCCAGCAGCAGCCAAGGGACTAGCGGGAGGGCCAGCAATGAGCAGTTCTTC
d_gene: TRBD2
len: 18
abundance: few
v_gene: TRBV5-1
j_gene: TRBJ2-1

CDR3aa: CASSNPLRGFGGYTF
CDR3nt: TGTGCCAGCAGCAATCCCCTCAGGGGATTCGGTGGCTACACCTTC
d_gene: .
len: 15
abundance: .
v_gene: TRBV3-1
j_gene: TRBJ1-2

CDR3aa: CASRIAGGHEQFF
CDR3nt: TGTGCCAGCAGGATAGCGGGGGGGCATGAGCAGTTCTTC
d_gene: TRBD2
len: 13
abundance: .
v_gene: TRBV12-3/TRBV12-4
j_gene: TRBJ2-1

CDR3aa: CASSLGGLAKNIQYF
CDR3nt: TGTGCCAGCAGTTTAGGGGGTCTAGCCAAAAACATTCAGTACTTC
d_gene: .
len: 15
abundance: .
v_gene: TRBV12-3/TRBV12-4
j_gene: TRBJ2-4

CDR3aa: CAWRTRGAVNEQFF
CDR3nt: TGTGCCTGGAGGACTAGAGGAGCCGTCAATGAGCAGTTCTTC
d_gene: .
len: 14
abundance: .
v_gene: TRBV30
j_gene: TRBJ2-1

CDR3aa: CATRQGFVTEAFF
CDR3nt: TGTGCCACTAGACAGGGGTTCGTCACTGAAGCTTTCTTT
d_gene: TRBD1
len: 13
abundance: many
v_gene: TRBV2
j_gene: TRBJ1-1

CDR3aa: CASSVGGSIVDEQFF
CDR3nt: TGTGCCAGCAGCGTCGGCGGGAGTATCGTAGATGAGCAGTTCTTC
d_gene: TRBD2
len: 15
abundance: few
v_gene: TRBV9
j_gene: TRBJ2-1

CDR3aa: CASSESGSGNTIHF
CDR3nt: TGTGCCAGCAGTGAATCAGGGTCTGGAAACACCATACATTTT
d_gene: .
len: 14
abundance: .
v_gene: TRBV2
j_gene: TRBJ1-3

CDR3aa: CASSYSELAKNIQYF
CDR3nt: TGTGCCAGCAGTTACTCCGAATTAGCCAAAAACATTCAGTACTTC
d_gene: .
len: 15
abundance: .
v_gene: TRBV6-5
j_gene: TRBJ2-4

CDR3aa: CATSRDSGQGADEQFF
CDR3nt: TGTGCCACCAGCAGAGATAGCGGACAGGGGGCCGATGAGCAGTTCTTC
d_gene: TRBD1
len: 16
abundance: many
v_gene: TRBV15
j_gene: TRBJ2-1

CDR3aa: CASSLGYQVLEFF
CDR3nt: TGTGCCAGCAGCTTAGGCTATCAGGTTTTGGAGTTCTTC
d_gene: .
len: 13
abundance: many
v_gene: TRBV5-5
j_gene: TRBJ2-1

CDR3aa: CASSQETAEPYF
CDR3nt: TGTGCCAGCAGCCAAGAAACGGCCGAGCCCTATTTT
d_gene: .
len: 12
abundance: many
v_gene: TRBV14
j_gene: TRBJ2-3

CDR3aa: CASSAGGRLSSEQYF
CDR3nt: TGTGCCAGCAGCGCCGGGGGCCGCCTTTCAAGCGAGCAGTACTTC
d_gene: .
len: 15
abundance: many
v_gene: TRBV7-6
j_gene: TRBJ2-7

CDR3aa: CASSFQGAHGYTF
CDR3nt: TGCGCCAGCAGCTTCCAGGGGGCCCATGGCTACACCTTC
d_gene: TRBD1
len: 13
abundance: few
v_gene: TRBV5-1
j_gene: TRBJ1-2

CDR3aa: CASSSACTDTQYF
CDR3nt: TGTGCCAGCTCTTCTGCATGCACAGATACGCAGTATTTT
d_gene: .
len: 13
abundance: few
v_gene: TRBV2
j_gene: TRBJ2-3

CDR3aa: CASSSQVRAFGQETQYF
CDR3nt: TGTGCCAGCTCCTCCCAGGTCCGGGCCTTCGGGCAAGAGACCCAGTACTTC
d_gene: .
len: 17
abundance: many
v_gene: TRBV12-3/TRBV12-4
j_gene: TRBJ2-5

CDR3aa: CASSLGWPNTEAFF
CDR3nt: TGTGCCAGCAGTCTTGGATGGCCGAACACTGAAGCTTTCTTT
d_gene: .
len: 14
abundance: many
v_gene: TRBV5-4
j_gene: TRBJ1-1

CDR3aa: CAISERAGSNTGELFF
CDR3nt: TGTGCCATCAGTGAGCGGGCAGGTTCGAACACCGGGGAGCTGTTTTTT
d_gene: .
len: 16
abundance: many
v_gene: TRBV10-3
j_gene: TRBJ2-2

CDR3aa: CASSYRGRGSSYNEQFF
CDR3nt: TGTGCCAGCAGTTACCGGGGGCGGGGGAGCTCCTACAATGAGCAGTTCTTC
d_gene: .
len: 17
abundance: .
v_gene: TRBV6-2/TRBV6-3
j_gene: TRBJ2-1

CDR3aa: CATEPESADTQYF
CDR3nt: TGTGCCACCGAACCAGAGTCCGCAGATACGCAGTATTTT
d_gene: .
len: 13
abundance: many
v_gene: TRBV10-3
j_gene: TRBJ2-3

CDR3aa: CASSPGTLEETQYF
CDR3nt: TGTGCCAGCAGCCCGGGGACACTCGAAGAGACCCAGTACTTC
d_gene: .
len: 14
abundance: many
v_gene: TRBV2
j_gene: TRBJ2-5

CDR3aa: CASSLLVGDTEAFF
CDR3nt: TGTGCCAGCAGCTTATTGGTTGGGGACACTGAAGCTTTCTTT
d_gene: .
len: 14
abundance: many
v_gene: TRBV11-2
j_gene: TRBJ1-1

CDR3aa: CASSSIPGTGGFYEQYF
CDR3nt: TGTGCCAGCAGCTCTATTCCCGGGACAGGAGGATTCTACGAGCAGTACTTC
d_gene: TRBD1
len: 17
abundance: few
v_gene: TRBV7-9
j_gene: TRBJ2-7

CDR3aa: CASSPGLANYEQYF
CDR3nt: TGTGCCAGTAGTCCAGGACTAGCCAACTACGAGCAGTACTTC
d_gene: TRBD2
len: 14
abundance: .
v_gene: TRBV19
j_gene: TRBJ2-7

CDR3aa: CAWSVQGATDTQYF
CDR3nt: TGTGCCTGGAGTGTACAGGGGGCGACAGATACGCAGTATTTT
d_gene: TRBD1
len: 14
abundance: many
v_gene: TRBV30
j_gene: TRBJ2-3

CDR3aa: CASSLFFSGGPFREQYF
CDR3nt: TGCGCCAGCAGCTTGTTTTTTAGCGGAGGACCCTTTAGAGAGCAGTACTTC
d_gene: .
len: 17
abundance: few
v_gene: TRBV5-1
j_gene: TRBJ2-7

CDR3aa: CSAGVGRWDQPQHF
CDR3nt: TGCAGTGCTGGGGTTGGGAGGTGGGATCAGCCCCAGCATTTT
d_gene: .
len: 14
abundance: .
v_gene: TRBV20-1
j_gene: TRBJ1-5

CDR3aa: CASRLDRDNSPLHF
CDR3nt: TGTGCCAGCAGACTAGACAGGGATAATTCACCCCTCCACTTT
d_gene: TRBD1
len: 14
abundance: .
v_gene: TRBV2
j_gene: TRBJ1-6

CDR3aa: CASSLLAGSSSYNEQFF
CDR3nt: TGCGCCAGCAGCTTGCTAGCGGGATCGAGCTCCTACAATGAGCAGTTCTTC
d_gene: TRBD2
len: 17
abundance: many
v_gene: TRBV5-1
j_gene: TRBJ2-1

CDR3aa: CASSQEPRTGKNIQYF
CDR3nt: TGTGCCAGCAGCCAAGAGCCCCGTACGGGAAAAAACATTCAGTACTTC
d_gene: .
len: 16
abundance: many
v_gene: TRBV3-1
j_gene: TRBJ2-4

CDR3aa: CASSHDSSYEQYF
CDR3nt: TGTGCCAGCAGTCATGACAGCTCCTACGAGCAGTACTTC
d_gene: .
len: 13
abundance: many
v_gene: TRBV2
j_gene: TRBJ2-7

CDR3aa: CASSERTRGEQFF
CDR3nt: TGTGCCAGCAGTGAAAGGACCCGGGGGGAGCAGTTCTTC
d_gene: .
len: 13
abundance: once
v_gene: TRBV2
j_gene: TRBJ2-1

CDR3aa: CASSLIGDRKTQYF
CDR3nt: TGTGCCAGCAGTTTAATAGGCGACCGGAAGACCCAGTACTTC
d_gene: .
len: 14
abundance: many
v_gene: TRBV28
j_gene: TRBJ2-5

CDR3aa: CSARDLSLAETQYF
CDR3nt: TGCAGTGCTAGAGATCTCTCACTAGCGGAGACCCAGTACTTC
d_gene: TRBD2
len: 14
abundance: many
v_gene: TRBV20-1
j_gene: TRBJ2-5

CDR3aa: CASSLDRGGPYEQYF
CDR3nt: TGCGCCAGCAGCTTGGACCGAGGAGGACCCTACGAGCAGTACTTC
d_gene: .
len: 15
abundance: many
v_gene: TRBV5-1
j_gene: TRBJ2-7

CDR3aa: CASSFGGQPNEKLFF
CDR3nt: TGTGCCAGCAGTTTTGGAGGGCAGCCTAATGAAAAACTGTTTTTT
d_gene: .
len: 15
abundance: few
v_gene: TRBV5-6
j_gene: TRBJ1-4

CDR3aa: CASSYLGPVDEQFF
CDR3nt: TGTGCCAGCAGTTACCTCGGACCCGTTGATGAGCAGTTCTTC
d_gene: .
len: 14
abundance: few
v_gene: TRBV6-2/TRBV6-3
j_gene: TRBJ2-1

CDR3aa: CSATPSRQWRYTEAFF
CDR3nt: TGCAGCGCCACACCATCGAGACAGTGGCGGTACACTGAAGCTTTCTTT
d_gene: .
len: 16
abundance: many
v_gene: TRBV29-1
j_gene: TRBJ1-1

CDR3aa: CSARGGWGYTDTQYF
CDR3nt: TGCAGTGCTAGAGGGGGATGGGGGTATACAGATACGCAGTATTTT
d_gene: .
len: 15
abundance: few
v_gene: TRBV20-1
j_gene: TRBJ2-3

CDR3aa: CASSLALGQGAYGYTF
CDR3nt: TGTGCCAGCAGCTTGGCCCTGGGGCAGGGGGCCTATGGCTACACCTTC
d_gene: TRBD1
len: 16
abundance: many
v_gene: TRBV5-1
j_gene: TRBJ1-2

CDR3aa: CAWRDAGTILGSPLHF
CDR3nt: TGTGCCTGGAGGGATGCAGGGACCATCCTCGGTTCACCCCTCCACTTT
d_gene: .
len: 16
abundance: many
v_gene: TRBV30
j_gene: TRBJ1-6

CDR3aa: CASSPWDMDTDTQYF
CDR3nt: TGTGCCAGCAGTCCCTGGGACATGGACACAGATACGCAGTATTTT
d_gene: .
len: 15
abundance: .
v_gene: TRBV6-2/TRBV6-3
j_gene: TRBJ2-3